These T cell receptor beta chains were read from a single sample in a study of identical twins. One entry per CDR3 protein results from TCRdb running MiXCR on the 5' RACE reads. The sample holds around 960,000 distinct CDR3 sequences; 10% to 15% are singletons and the top ten take about 1.5%. The same data also contributed to another study, on yellow fever vaccine responses in identical twins.

Source material: PBMCs. These receptors all stem from a woman aged 18-29 years in good health. The CDR3 runs from the conserved cysteine through the conserved F or W. The order of the fields is clone size, V gene, J gene, CDR3 protein. Rows give clone size only sometimes, using once, few, many, or a class for an expanded clone.

clone_size: many; v_call: TRBV29-1; j_call: TRBJ1-2; cdr3_aa: CSVAGTGSYGYTF
clone_size: -; v_call: TRBV18; j_call: TRBJ2-3; cdr3_aa: CASSPKRSTDTQYF
clone_size: few; v_call: TRBV7-2; j_call: TRBJ2-3; cdr3_aa: CASSPTSGGRTDTQYF
clone_size: -; v_call: TRBV29-1; j_call: TRBJ2-1; cdr3_aa: CSVEKDNEQFF
clone_size: -; v_call: TRBV28; j_call: TRBJ1-2; cdr3_aa: CASSFLGAGVVDGYTF
clone_size: -; v_call: TRBV7-9; j_call: TRBJ2-1; cdr3_aa: CASSLGRLAGLTSEQFF
clone_size: few; v_call: TRBV28; j_call: TRBJ2-3; cdr3_aa: CASTQNGRVDTDTQYF
clone_size: -; v_call: TRBV12-3/TRBV12-4; j_call: TRBJ2-7; cdr3_aa: CASSFEGQGTWEQYF
clone_size: few; v_call: TRBV28; j_call: TRBJ2-5; cdr3_aa: CATVLGETQYF
clone_size: few; v_call: TRBV28; j_call: TRBJ1-2; cdr3_aa: CASSQGFAGNYGYTF
clone_size: few; v_call: TRBV4-1; j_call: TRBJ1-2; cdr3_aa: CASSQPRGLYGYTF
clone_size: -; v_call: TRBV6-6; j_call: TRBJ1-3; cdr3_aa: CASSPIPGNTIYF
clone_size: few; v_call: TRBV20-1; j_call: TRBJ2-1; cdr3_aa: CSARGLAGEVEQFF
clone_size: -; v_call: TRBV10-3; j_call: TRBJ1-3; cdr3_aa: CAAWDSGNTIYF
clone_size: many; v_call: TRBV15; j_call: TRBJ2-3; cdr3_aa: CATSRSDTQYF
clone_size: -; v_call: TRBV20-1; j_call: TRBJ2-7; cdr3_aa: CSAREEGGRPYEQYF